This entry features one T cell receptor beta chain sequence. Per the original methods: The assay estimated nucleated cells by amplifying reference gene primers. Sequenced by immunoSEQ multiplex PCR; TCRdb stores in-frame clones only, minus some. V and J calls and clone size are copied from that table; D and trimming were computed from the DNA. The data show about 140,000 clones, roughly 88% seen once. The data stem from a study of blood T cell repertoires in COVID-19. As for the study in general: The samples span acute and convalescent COVID-19 from the United States, Italy and Spain. T cells, B-cell-depleted T cells, or PBMCs provided the cDNA or gDNA that served as material.

The source of this sequence is an older woman with acute or convalescent COVID-19. Sample: peripheral blood.

CDR3 sequence: CAASRINYGYTF. CDR3 sequence (DNA): TGTGCCGCATCCAGGATTAACTATGGCTACACCTTC. The chain links TRBV28 to TRBJ1-2, with D uncertain. This CDR3 is built from 12 residues. Germline-derived CDR1 and CDR2 are MDHEN and SYDVKM. Trimming removed 11 bases from V and 1 base from J, with 11 bases in between.